The 4 T cell receptor beta chains given below trace back to one sample, sequenced in a study of blood T cells in healthy people across ages (dated by TCRdb to 2015 to 2017). The library was built by means of 5' RACE. The listed sequencing device is Illumina HiSeq 2500. A second roughly 6 to 11 cycle PCR used a sample-barcoded 5' primer and a J-beta primer mix. The public reads were reprocessed in TCRdb via fastp at Q25 and MiXCR, keeping in-frame beta chains. Rows with one shared CDR3 protein collapse into an entry with the most common genes and DNA. This sample is represented by roughly 1,500,000 distinct CDR3 sequences; around 42% of them were singletons. Around 8% of the sample is in the top ten clones. The sequenced sample was blood. These receptors all come from a woman aged 18 to 35 in good health.

This chain joins TRBV10-3 and TRBJ2-3, with D perhaps TRBD2 (6 bases). Trimming shortened V by 5 bases and J by 0 bases, and 12 bases separated the two germline ends. The CDR3 is 15 residues long. Germline CDR1 is ENHRY and CDR2 is SYGVKD. CDR3 in DNA: TGTGCCATCAGTCAACTTGGGACTAGCACAGATACGCAGTATTTT. Residues: CAISQLGTSTDTQYF.

The chain employs TRBV28 and TRBJ2-7; D might be TRBD2 (6 bases). The CDR3 totals 16 residues. Between the trimmed V and J ends, which lost 6 bases and 1 base, there was a span of 19 bases. Germline V gene data show CDR1 as MDHEN and CDR2 as SYDVKM. CDR3 sequence (DNA): TGTGCCAGCAGGACGTCAACCGCGGGGACTTCCTACGAGCAGTACTTC. As protein: CASRTSTAGTSYEQYF.

CDR3 DNA sequence: TGCAGTGCTAGAGGGGGCGCGTTGGACGAGCAGTACTTC. It codes for CSARGGALDEQYF. V usage is TRBV20-1 and J usage is TRBJ2-7; the D gene is possibly TRBD1 (5 bases). The CDR3 has 13 amino acids. Germline CDR1 is DFQATT and CDR2 is SNEGSKA (reference sequence). Trimming took off 1 base at V and 5 bases at J, with 12 bases between the two ends.

This clonotype was detected only a few times. The chain joins TRBV12-3 or TRBV12-4 to TRBJ2-3, with 8 bases that match TRBD2. V lost 6 bases to trimming and J lost 5 bases; unmatched junction nucleotides: 10. The CDR3 runs 15 residues. The CDR3 reads CASSDTGLAGDTQYF. CDR3 bases: TGTGCCAGCAGCGATACGGGGCTAGCGGGAGATACGCAGTATTTT.